The clone carrying this TCR beta chain occurred a few times. The data are from a study of beta chain features in type 1 diabetes. CDR1 is KGHSH, CDR2 LQKENI, per germline. Trimming took 2 bases from V and 1 from J, leaving 9 bases between them. The length of the CDR3 is 14 residues. Expressed TCRB transcripts were sequenced, since all the RNA that had been isolated was reverse transcribed. Some clones are missing from TCRdb's copy, which holds only in-frame ones; the method was immunoSEQ multiplex PCR. The repertoire holds around 250,000 clones, with 25% to 30% as singletons. Sequenced input: central memory CD4+ T cells from blood. The clonotype originates from a man under 40 in good health. The genes are TRBV18 and TRBJ2-7; D is possibly TRBD1 (6 bases). The CDR3 DNA is TGTGCCAGCTCACCAAGTACAGGGTCCTACGAGCAGTACTTC. Translation gives CASSPSTGSYEQYF. The whole variable domain, remainder taken from reference TRBV18 and TRBJ2-7, is NAGVMQNPRHLVRRRGQEARLRCSPMKGHSHVYWYRQLPEEGLKFMVYLQKENIIDESGMPKERFSAEFPKEGPSILRIQQVVRGDSAAYFCASSPSTGSYEQYFGPGTRLTVT.